These 27 T cell receptor beta chains came from one sample sequenced in a study of blood T cells in healthy people across ages. Primed by a sample-barcoded 5' primer and a J-beta primer mix, a second PCR proceeded for 7 to 11 cycles. TCRdb fed the 5' RACE reads into MiXCR, producing one record per CDR3 protein. The table lists some 850,000 distinct CDR3 sequences, around 25% of them singletons. This same sample was also taken into another study, of T cells of mothers and their children.

Material for sequencing was blood. Every receptor here comes from a boy between 10 and 17 years old in good health.

As regards this clonotype: An end of the junction does not agree with germline; a read error may underlie this. The chain links TRBV27 to TRBJ2-1, with TRBD1 matching over 8 bases. CDR3 length: 14 residues. In germline, CDR1 is MNHEY, CDR2 SMNVEV (reference sequence). The CDR3 DNA reads TGTGCCAGCAGTCCGGGGACAGGCTTGATGTACGAGTACTTC. It encodes CASSPGTGLMYEYF.

The V gene is TRBV20-1, the J gene TRBJ2-1; D is undetermined. CDR3 length: 12 amino acids. V gave up 2 bases and J gave up 8 bases, with 10 bases separating them. From germline, CDR1 is DFQATT and CDR2 SNEGSKA (reference sequence). The CDR3 spells CSARSRAHEQFF. The CDR3 DNA follows: TGCAGTGCTAGATCTAGGGCACATGAGCAGTTCTTC.

V is TRBV10-3 and J is TRBJ2-5, with D possibly being TRBD1 (6 bases). From germline, CDR1 is ENHRY and CDR2 SYGVKD. The CDR3 sequence is 15 residues long. Between the trimmed V and J ends, which lost 10 bases and 0 bases, there was a span of 18 bases. CDR3: CATMGRTGYQETQYF. In DNA form, the CDR3 reads TGTGCCACCATGGGGCGAACAGGGTACCAAGAGACCCAGTACTTC.

This clonotype was detected a few times. The chain carries TRBV20-1 and TRBJ2-7; the match to TRBD2 covers 11 bases. Germline loops: CDR1 DFQATT, CDR2 SNEGSKA (reference sequence). V lost 4 bases to trimming and J lost 3 bases; unmatched junction nucleotides: 2. CDR3 length equals 13 residues. The CDR3 sequence: CSATSGGYYEQYF. DNA for the CDR3: TGCAGTGCTACTAGCGGGGGGTACTACGAGCAGTACTTC.

This clonotype was found a few times. The chain recombines TRBV5-1 with TRBJ1-1, with 7 bases fitting TRBD1. The CDR3 sequence is 14 residues long. The ends lost 0 bases at V and 9 bases at J; junction bases unmatched: 8. CDR1 is SGHRS and CDR2 is YFSETQ in the germline V gene. CDR3 nucleotide sequence: TGCGCCAGCAGCTTGGCCGCCGGGACAGTAAAAGCTTTCTTT. This sequence encodes CASSLAAGTVKAFF. The whole variable domain, filled in from reference TRBV5-1 and TRBJ1-1, reads KAGVTQTPRYLIKTRGQQVTLSCSPISGHRSVSWYQQTPGQGLQFLFEYFSETQRNKGNFPGRFSGRQFSNSRSEMNVSTLELGDSALYLCASSLAAGTVKAFFGQGTRLTVV.

The chain links TRBV27 to TRBJ1-4; unclear D gene. CDR3 length equals 13 residues. The germline V gene encodes CDR1 MNHEY and CDR2 SMNVEV (reference sequence). V lost 7 bases and J lost 7, with 13 bases in between. In DNA form, the CDR3 reads TGTGCCAGCACCCTATCGTGGGGTGAAAAACTGTTTTTT. Translation gives CASTLSWGEKLFF.

The chain links TRBV5-1 to TRBJ1-1; D may be TRBD1 (6 bases). Trimming stripped 2 bases from V and 2 bases from J, with 31 bases between. The CDR3 totals 21 residues. CDR1 is SGHRS and CDR2 is YFSETQ in the germline V gene. CDR3: CASSLDRTAGTMRIQNTEAFF. The CDR3 coding sequence is TGCGCCAGCAGCTTAGATAGGACAGCGGGCACCATGAGGATTCAAAACACTGAAGCTTTCTTT.

V is TRBV9 and J is TRBJ2-5, with D uncertain. The DNA end favors TRBJ2-7, so the J call may be wrong. Per germline, CDR1 SGDLS and CDR2 YYNGEE. This CDR3 is 14 amino acids long. CDR3 in DNA: TGTGCCAGCAGCGACAGCTATAAGGCCTACGAGCAGTACTTC. Translation: CASSDSYKAYEQYF.

This clonotype was observed a few times. The chain joins TRBV7-6 to TRBJ2-5, with D unclear. The CDR3 is 13 residues long. The germline V gene encodes CDR1 SGHVS and CDR2 FNYEAQ. Deletions cut 6 bases from V and 2 bases from J, with 10 bases between. Here the CDR3 DNA reads TGTGCCAGCAGTAGTATATTACAAGAGACCCAGTACTTC. This gives the protein CASSSILQETQYF.

V gene TRBV20-1 combines with J gene TRBJ1-3; no reliable D call. Germline V lookup: CDR1 DFQATT, CDR2 SNEGSKA (reference sequence). There are 14 residues in the CDR3. The V end was cut by 3 bases, the J end by 3 bases, with 12 bases between. In DNA form, the CDR3 reads TGCAGTGCTAGTTCGGGGTTCGATGGAAACACCATATATTTT. Its protein product is CSASSGFDGNTIYF.

The rearrangement links TRBV19 to TRBJ2-3, with D perhaps matching TRBD1 (6 bases). The V end was cut by 10 bases, the J end by 4 bases, with 12 bases between. Germline CDR1 and CDR2: LNHDA and SQIVND (reference sequence). This CDR3 contains 12 residues. The CDR3 loop is CATIQGSDTQYF. CDR3 sequence (DNA): TGTGCCACCATTCAGGGGTCAGATACGCAGTATTTT.

V is TRBV12-5 and J is TRBJ2-7; TRBD2 is a possible D gene (5 bases). This CDR3 comprises 14 residues. Trimming took 5 bases from V and 12 from J, leaving 23 bases between them. Germline-derived CDR1 and CDR2 are LGHNT and FRNRAP. In DNA form, the CDR3 reads TGTGCTAGTGGTCATCCAGCCGCGGTCGGGGTTCGGTACTTC. Protein sequence: CASGHPAAVGVRYF.

The V gene is TRBV6-5, the J gene TRBJ1-5; 7 bases agree with TRBD1. This CDR3 has 15 amino acids. Germline assignment: CDR1 MNHEY and CDR2 SVGAGI. Trimming at V came to 5 bases and at J to 0 bases, leaving 4 bases not matched to a gene. CDR3: CASSRQGFSNQPQHF. The CDR3 region has the DNA TGTGCCAGCAGTAGACAGGGATTTAGCAATCAGCCCCAGCATTTT.

The CDR3 is CASSELEGETQYF. Written as DNA, the CDR3 is TGTGCCAGCTCAGAACTAGAGGGAGAGACCCAGTACTTC. This rearrangement joins TRBV18 to TRBJ2-5; weak D call: TRBD2 (5 bases). The CDR3 consists of 13 residues. Trimming shortened V by 5 bases and J by 4 bases, and 11 bases separated the two germline ends. Germline CDR1 KGHSH, CDR2 LQKENI.

The J gene is TRBJ1-6, the V gene TRBV4-1, with 9 bases matching TRBD1. This CDR3 contains 16 residues. After removal of 3 bases from V and 7 bases from J, the junction contained 7 bases not matched to a gene. Looked up from germline, CDR1 is MGHRA and CDR2 is YSYEKL. The CDR3 reads CASSHYRDRENSPLHF. CDR3 nucleotide sequence: TGCGCCAGCAGCCACTACCGGGACAGGGAGAATTCACCCCTCCACTTT.

The J gene is TRBJ2-5, the V gene TRBV2, with 9 bases fitting TRBD2. Germline V gene lookup returns CDR1 SNHLY and CDR2 FYNNEI. CDR3 size: 16 residues. The V and J ends lost 1 base and 4 bases, in that order; junction bases with no gene match: 7. The CDR3 region has the DNA TGTGCCAGCAGTGAAGATCGCGGGGGGGCATCAGAGACCCAGTACTTC. Translating it yields CASSEDRGGASETQYF.

This chain uses TRBV5-1 with TRBJ2-7; the D gene is possibly TRBD2 (5 bases). Trimming left V 2 bases short and J 6 bases short, with 15 bases between. The CDR3 totals 14 residues. Germline V gene sequence: CDR1 SGHRS, CDR2 YFSETQ. The CDR3 region is CASSFSGETSEQYF. The CDR3 coding sequence is TGCGCCAGCAGCTTTTCCGGGGAAACCTCCGAGCAGTACTTC.

Points on this clonotype: One end of the junction varies from germline; a read error may be responsible. The CDR3 DNA reads as TGTGCCAGCAGCCAACGTGACAGAGAGCAGTTGTTC. Protein sequence: CASSQRDREQLF. The gene calls are TRBV3-1 and TRBJ2-1; D perhaps matches TRBD1 (5 bases). This CDR3 is 12 amino acids long. Germline CDR1 is LGHDT and CDR2 is YNNKEL (reference sequence).

The chain joins TRBV5-1 to TRBJ1-2; D call uncertain. The germline CDR1 and CDR2 sequences are SGHRS and YFSETQ. V lost 1 base and J 2 bases, leaving 12 bases between the germline ends. The CDR3 totals 15 residues. CDR3 sequence: CASSLSGEGNYGYTF. CDR3 DNA sequence: TGCGCCAGCAGCTTGTCAGGAGAGGGCAACTATGGCTACACCTTC. Drawing the rest from reference TRBV5-1 and TRBJ1-2, the complete variable domain is KAGVTQTPRYLIKTRGQQVTLSCSPISGHRSVSWYQQTPGQGLQFLFEYFSETQRNKGNFPGRFSGRQFSNSRSEMNVSTLELGDSALYLCASSLSGEGNYGYTFGSGTRLTVV.

The V gene is TRBV3-1, the J gene TRBJ1-2, with D tentatively TRBD1 (6 bases). V dropped 6 bases and J dropped 4 bases, with 18 bases sitting between them. Germline CDR1 and CDR2: LGHDT and YNNKEL (reference sequence). This CDR3 comprises 15 residues. The CDR3 bases are TGTGCCAGCAGGCCCCGGGACAAGGGCCCCTATGGCTACACCTTC. It yields the protein CASRPRDKGPYGYTF. Drawing the rest from reference TRBV3-1 and TRBJ1-2, the complete variable domain is DTAVSQTPKYLVTQMGNDKSIKCEQNLGHDTMYWYKQDSKKFLKIMFSYNNKELIINETVPNRFSPKSPDKAHLNLHINSLELGDSAVYFCASRPRDKGPYGYTFGSGTRLTVV.

V usage is TRBV27 and J usage is TRBJ1-6; no firm D call. The length of the CDR3 is 15 residues. The V end was cut by 3 bases, the J end by 9 bases, with 15 bases between. CDR1 is MNHEY and CDR2 is SMNVEV in the germline V gene (reference sequence). The CDR3 nucleotides read TGTGCCAGCAGTTTCGACGGCTACCCGGGTTCACCCCTCCACTTT. Its protein is CASSFDGYPGSPLHF.

For the CDR3, the DNA is TGTGCCAGCAATTCAGCGGGGGGCATCACAGATACGCAGTATTTT. This sequence encodes CASNSAGGITDTQYF. The chain is built from TRBV12-3 or TRBV12-4 and TRBJ2-3; TRBD2 agrees at 9 bases. This CDR3 contains 15 residues. The V gene end was trimmed by 7 bases and the J gene end by 2 bases; junction bases not matched to a gene: 7.

This clonotype has just a few counts. Mismatch with germline at one junction end may stem from a read error. The chain is built from TRBV6-5 and TRBJ2-7; 9 bases are shared with TRBD1. The CDR3 spans 15 residues. Germline-derived CDR1 and CDR2 are MNHEY and SVGAGI. CDR3 DNA: TGTGCCGGCAGCAAAGCCGGGACAGGGCAGGACGAGCAGTACTTC. Translated: CAGSKAGTGQDEQYF.

This clonotype appeared a few times. CDR3 nucleotide sequence: TGTGCCAGCAGTTTAGACAGGGGGCTTAAGGAACTGTTTTTT. The encoded protein is CASSLDRGLKELFF. The chain links TRBV12-3 or TRBV12-4 to TRBJ1-4; TRBD1 aligns across 9 bases. V dropped 1 base and J dropped 12; count of bases not matched to a gene: 6. The CDR3 extends over 14 amino acids.

The chain links TRBV28 to TRBJ2-7; D gene ambiguous. In germline, CDR1 is MDHEN, CDR2 SYDVKM. V shed 5 bases and J shed 5 bases, with 10 bases lying between them. The CDR3 is 12 amino acids. The CDR3 DNA reads TGTGCCAGCAGTCCCCCGTATCACGAGCAGTACTTC. Its protein product is CASSPPYHEQYF.

The J gene is TRBJ1-1, the V gene TRBV6-5, with D maybe TRBD1 (6 bases). Trimming took off 10 bases at V and 1 base at J, with 13 bases between the two ends. Germline CDR1 reads MNHEY; CDR2 reads SVGAGI. The CDR3 contains 13 residues. The CDR3 sequence: CATQRQENTEAFF. CDR3 DNA sequence: TGTGCCACCCAACGACAGGAGAACACTGAAGCTTTCTTT.

V usage is TRBV5-1 and J usage is TRBJ1-4, with D perhaps TRBD1 (5 bases). The length of the CDR3 is 15 residues. V lost 4 bases to trimming and J lost 2 bases, with 12 bases between them. Looked up from germline, CDR1 is SGHRS and CDR2 is YFSETQ. As DNA, the CDR3 is TGCGCCAGCAGCCAGGACGGGGCTACTAATGAAAAACTGTTTTTT. The encoded protein is CASSQDGATNEKLFF.